This T cell receptor (beta chain) was sequenced for a study of molecular identifiers for immune sequencing clone quantification. This clonotype was seen repeatedly, ten times or more. The CDR3 covers 16 residues. Trimming removed 5 bases from V and 6 bases from J, with 21 bases in between. Germline V CDR1 and CDR2: SGHTA, FQGNSA. A single record per CDR3 protein comes from TCRdb applying MiXCR to the PCR reads. The table lists some 100,000 distinct CDR3 sequences, around 33% of them singletons. The chain couples TRBV7-2 to TRBJ2-3, with no clear D. The receptor was isolated from a human donor in good health. Some libraries in this study had Jurkat cell RNA spiked in. Material for sequencing was naive CD8+ T cells from blood, with Jurkat cell RNA spiked in. Subset given: FACS-sorted CD8+CD4-CCR7+CD45RA+ naive T cells. CDR3 loop: CASSRRGRSPMDTQYF. As DNA, the CDR3 is TGTGCCAGCAGCCGAAGAGGTCGATCCCCCATGGATACGCAGTATTTT.